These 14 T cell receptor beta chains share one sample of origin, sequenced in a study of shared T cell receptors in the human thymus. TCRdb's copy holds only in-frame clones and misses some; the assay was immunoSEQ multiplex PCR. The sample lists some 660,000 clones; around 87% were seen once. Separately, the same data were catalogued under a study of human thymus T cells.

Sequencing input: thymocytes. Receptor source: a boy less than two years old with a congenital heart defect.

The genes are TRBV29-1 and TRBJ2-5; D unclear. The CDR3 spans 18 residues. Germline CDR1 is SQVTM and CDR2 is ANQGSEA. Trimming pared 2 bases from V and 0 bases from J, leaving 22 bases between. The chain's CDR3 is CSVEYRVFEPVHQETQYF. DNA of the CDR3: TGCAGCGTTGAATATCGGGTTTTTGAGCCGGTGCACCAAGAGACCCAGTACTTC.

The chain's CDR3 is CASSYIVQPQHF. CDR3 DNA sequence: TGTGCCAGCAGTTACATCGTACAGCCCCAGCATTTT. This rearrangement joins TRBV6-6 to TRBJ1-5; D is unresolved. The length of the CDR3 is 12 residues. V was shortened by 2 bases and J by 7 bases, with 6 bases between the two germline ends. Per the germline V gene, CDR1 is MNHNY and CDR2 is SVGAGI (reference sequence).

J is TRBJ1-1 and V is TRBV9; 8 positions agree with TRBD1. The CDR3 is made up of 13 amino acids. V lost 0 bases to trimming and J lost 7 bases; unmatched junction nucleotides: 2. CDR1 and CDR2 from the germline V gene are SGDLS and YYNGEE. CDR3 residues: CASSVGQGNEAFF. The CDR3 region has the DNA TGTGCCAGCAGCGTAGGACAGGGGAATGAAGCTTTCTTT.

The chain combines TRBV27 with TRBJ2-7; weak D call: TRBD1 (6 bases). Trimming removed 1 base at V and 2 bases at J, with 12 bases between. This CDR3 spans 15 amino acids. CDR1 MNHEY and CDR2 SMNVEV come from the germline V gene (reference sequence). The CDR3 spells CASSLWPGQPYEQYF. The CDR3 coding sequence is TGTGCCAGCAGTTTATGGCCGGGACAACCCTACGAGCAGTACTTC.

The CDR3 is CASSLPRDRNSPLHF. CDR3 coding DNA: TGTGCCAGCAGTTTACCCCGTGATAGAAATTCACCCCTCCACTTT. The chain couples TRBV28 to TRBJ1-6, with unresolved D. CDR3 length: 15 amino acids. Germline V gene data show CDR1 as MDHEN and CDR2 as SYDVKM. V was cut by 2 bases and J by 7 bases, with 12 bases left in between.

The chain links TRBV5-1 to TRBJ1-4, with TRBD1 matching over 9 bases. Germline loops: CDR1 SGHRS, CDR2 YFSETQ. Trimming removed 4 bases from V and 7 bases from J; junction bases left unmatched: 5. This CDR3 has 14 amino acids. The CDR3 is CASSVGQGTEKLFF. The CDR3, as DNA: TGCGCCAGCAGCGTCGGACAGGGGACTGAAAAACTGTTTTTT.

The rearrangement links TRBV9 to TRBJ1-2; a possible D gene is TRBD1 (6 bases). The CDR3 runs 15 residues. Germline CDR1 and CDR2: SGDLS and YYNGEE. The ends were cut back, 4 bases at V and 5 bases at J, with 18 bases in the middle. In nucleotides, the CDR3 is TGTGCCAGCAGCCTTCGACCGGGGGGGCAGTATGGCTACACCTTC. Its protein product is CASSLRPGGQYGYTF.

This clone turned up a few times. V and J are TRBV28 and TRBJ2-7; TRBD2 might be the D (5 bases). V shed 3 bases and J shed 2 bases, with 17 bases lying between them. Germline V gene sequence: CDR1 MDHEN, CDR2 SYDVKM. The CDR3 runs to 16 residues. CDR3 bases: TGTGCCAGCAGTTTTAAAAAGAGGGCCGATCCCTACGAGCAGTACTTC. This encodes CASSFKKRADPYEQYF.

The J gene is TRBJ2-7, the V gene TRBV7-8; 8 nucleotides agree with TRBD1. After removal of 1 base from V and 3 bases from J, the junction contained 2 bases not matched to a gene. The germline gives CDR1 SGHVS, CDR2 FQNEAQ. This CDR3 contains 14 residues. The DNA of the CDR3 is TGTGCCAGCAGCTTAGGACAGGGGTTCTACGAGCAGTACTTC. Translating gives CASSLGQGFYEQYF.

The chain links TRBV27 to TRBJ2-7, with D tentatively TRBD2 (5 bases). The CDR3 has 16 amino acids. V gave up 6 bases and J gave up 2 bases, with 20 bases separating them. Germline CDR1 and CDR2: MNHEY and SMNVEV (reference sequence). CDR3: CASRPAVDSATYEQYF. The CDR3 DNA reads TGTGCCAGCAGGCCTGCGGTGGATAGCGCAACCTACGAGCAGTACTTC.

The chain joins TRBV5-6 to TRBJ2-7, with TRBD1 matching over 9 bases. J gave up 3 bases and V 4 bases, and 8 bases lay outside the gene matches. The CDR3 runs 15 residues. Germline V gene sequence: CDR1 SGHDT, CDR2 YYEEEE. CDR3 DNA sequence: TGTGCCAGCAGCGATAAGGGACAGGGATACTACGAGCAGTACTTC. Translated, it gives CASSDKGQGYYEQYF.

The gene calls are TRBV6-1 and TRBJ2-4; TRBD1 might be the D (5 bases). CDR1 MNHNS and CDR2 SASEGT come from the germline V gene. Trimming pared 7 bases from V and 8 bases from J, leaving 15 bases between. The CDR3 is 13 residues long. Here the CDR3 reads CASTRDPLDIQYF. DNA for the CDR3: TGTGCCAGCACCAGGGATCCCTTGGACATTCAGTACTTC.

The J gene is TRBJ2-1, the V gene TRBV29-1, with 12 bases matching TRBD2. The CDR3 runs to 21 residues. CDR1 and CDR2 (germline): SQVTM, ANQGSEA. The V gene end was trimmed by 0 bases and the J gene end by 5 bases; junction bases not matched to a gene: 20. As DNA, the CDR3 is TGCAGCGTTGAAGATATGGGGGTGACTAGCGGGAGTAGGGCGGTGAACAATGAGCAGTTCTTC. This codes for CSVEDMGVTSGSRAVNNEQFF.

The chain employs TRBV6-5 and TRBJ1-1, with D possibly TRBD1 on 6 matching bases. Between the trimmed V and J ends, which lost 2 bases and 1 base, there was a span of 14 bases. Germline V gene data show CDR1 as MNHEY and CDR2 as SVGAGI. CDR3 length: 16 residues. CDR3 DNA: TGTGCCAGCAGTTACCACCGACAGGTCCCGAACACTGAAGCTTTCTTT. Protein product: CASSYHRQVPNTEAFF.